This TCR beta chain is drawn from a study of breast tumors, draining lymph nodes, adjacent tissues. Study results and caveats: Tumors had less TCR diversity than lymph nodes, more than nontumor tissue.

The sample holds a few counts of this clonotype. The antigen is undetermined. A read error may account for a junction end that differs from germline. The lymph nodes were axillary draining lymph nodes from breast cancer patients. TCRdb passed the multiplex PCR reads through MiXCR, listing each CDR3 protein once. The data show about 230,000 distinct CDR3 sequences, with roughly 32% seen just once and over 1.1% held by the top ten. This CDR3 region has 13 residues. Germline CDR1 and CDR2: DFQATT and SNEGSKA (reference sequence). Sequencing was performed on axillary lymph node tissue. The sequence came from a female donor with breast cancer. Some clones in this sample may be carry-over from other donors' samples. The V and J genes are TRBV20-1 and TRBJ1-2; 9 positions match TRBD1. DNA of the CDR3: TGCAGTGCTACCGGGACAGGGCAATATGCCTACGCCTTC. Translation gives CSATGTGQYAYAF.